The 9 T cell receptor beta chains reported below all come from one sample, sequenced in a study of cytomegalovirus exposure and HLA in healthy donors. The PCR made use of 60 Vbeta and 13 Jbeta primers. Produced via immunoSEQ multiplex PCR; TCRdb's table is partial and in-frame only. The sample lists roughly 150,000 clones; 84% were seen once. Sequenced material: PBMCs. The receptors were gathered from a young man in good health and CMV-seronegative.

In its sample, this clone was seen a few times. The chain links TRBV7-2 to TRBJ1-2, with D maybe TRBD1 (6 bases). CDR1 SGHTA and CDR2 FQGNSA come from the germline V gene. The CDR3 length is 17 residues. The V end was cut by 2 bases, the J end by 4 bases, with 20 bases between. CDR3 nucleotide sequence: TGTGCCAGCAGCTTAACTCATACAGGGTCGTCAATCTATGGCTACACCTTC. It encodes CASSLTHTGSSIYGYTF.

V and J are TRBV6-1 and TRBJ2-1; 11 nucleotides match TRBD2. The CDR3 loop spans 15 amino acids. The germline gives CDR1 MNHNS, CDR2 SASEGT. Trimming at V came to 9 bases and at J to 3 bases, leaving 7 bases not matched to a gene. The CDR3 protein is CASQTSGANYNEQFF. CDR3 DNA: TGTGCCAGTCAGACTAGCGGGGCGAACTACAATGAGCAGTTCTTC.

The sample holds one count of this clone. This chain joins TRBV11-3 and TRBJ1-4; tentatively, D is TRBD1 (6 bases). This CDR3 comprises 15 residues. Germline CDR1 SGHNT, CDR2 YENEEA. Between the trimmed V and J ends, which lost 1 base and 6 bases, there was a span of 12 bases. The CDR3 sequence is CASSLVGGPDEKLFF. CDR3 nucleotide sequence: TGTGCCAGCAGCTTAGTCGGGGGGCCTGATGAAAAACTGTTTTTT.

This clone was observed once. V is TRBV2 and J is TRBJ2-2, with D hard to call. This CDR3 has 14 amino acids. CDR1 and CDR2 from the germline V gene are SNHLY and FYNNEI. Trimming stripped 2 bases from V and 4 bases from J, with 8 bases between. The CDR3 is CASSEIGATGELFF. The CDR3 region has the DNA TGTGCCAGCAGTGAAATCGGAGCCACCGGGGAGCTGTTTTTT.

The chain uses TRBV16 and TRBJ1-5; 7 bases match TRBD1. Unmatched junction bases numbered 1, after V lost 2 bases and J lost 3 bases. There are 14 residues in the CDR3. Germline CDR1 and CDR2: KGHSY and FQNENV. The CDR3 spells CASSQGTDNQPQHF. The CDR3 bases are TGTGCCAGCAGCCAAGGGACAGACAATCAGCCCCAGCATTTT.

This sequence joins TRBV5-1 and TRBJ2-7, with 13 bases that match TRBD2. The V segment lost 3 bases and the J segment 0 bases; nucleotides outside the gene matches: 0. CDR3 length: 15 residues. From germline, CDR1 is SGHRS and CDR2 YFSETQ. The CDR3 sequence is CASSWTSGGSYEQYF. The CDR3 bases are TGCGCCAGCAGCTGGACTAGCGGGGGCTCCTACGAGCAGTACTTC.

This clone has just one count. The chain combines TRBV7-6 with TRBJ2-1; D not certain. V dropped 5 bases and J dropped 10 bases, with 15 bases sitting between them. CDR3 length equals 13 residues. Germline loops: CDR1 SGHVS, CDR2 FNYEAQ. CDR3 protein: CASSPQYNTEQFF. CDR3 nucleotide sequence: TGTGCCAGCAGCCCCCAGTATAACACCGAGCAGTTCTTC. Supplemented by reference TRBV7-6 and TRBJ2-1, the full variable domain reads GAGVSQSPRYKVTKRGQDVALRCDPISGHVSLYWYRQALGQGPEFLTYFNYEAQQDKSGLPNDRFSAERPEGSISTLTIQRTEQRDSAMYRCASSPQYNTEQFFGPGTRLTVL.

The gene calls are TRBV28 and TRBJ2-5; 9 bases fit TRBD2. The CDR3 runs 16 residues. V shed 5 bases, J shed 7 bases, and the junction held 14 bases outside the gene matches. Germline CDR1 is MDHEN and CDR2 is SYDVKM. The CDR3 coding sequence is TGTGCCAGCAGTCCACATAGCGGGGGCCAGATAGGGACCCAGTACTTC. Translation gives CASSPHSGGQIGTQYF. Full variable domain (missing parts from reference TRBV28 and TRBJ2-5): DVKVTQSSRYLVKRTGEKVFLECVQDMDHENMFWYRQDPGLGLRLIYFSYDVKMKEKGDIPEGYSVSREKKERFSLILESASTNQTSMYLCASSPHSGGQIGTQYFGPGTRLLVL.

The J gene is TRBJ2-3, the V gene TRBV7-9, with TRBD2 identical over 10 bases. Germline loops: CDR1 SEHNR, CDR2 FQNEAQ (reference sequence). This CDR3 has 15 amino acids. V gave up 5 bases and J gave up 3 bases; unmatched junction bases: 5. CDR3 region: CASSPGTSDTDTQYF. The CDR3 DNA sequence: TGTGCCAGCAGCCCGGGGACTAGCGATACAGATACGCAGTATTTT.